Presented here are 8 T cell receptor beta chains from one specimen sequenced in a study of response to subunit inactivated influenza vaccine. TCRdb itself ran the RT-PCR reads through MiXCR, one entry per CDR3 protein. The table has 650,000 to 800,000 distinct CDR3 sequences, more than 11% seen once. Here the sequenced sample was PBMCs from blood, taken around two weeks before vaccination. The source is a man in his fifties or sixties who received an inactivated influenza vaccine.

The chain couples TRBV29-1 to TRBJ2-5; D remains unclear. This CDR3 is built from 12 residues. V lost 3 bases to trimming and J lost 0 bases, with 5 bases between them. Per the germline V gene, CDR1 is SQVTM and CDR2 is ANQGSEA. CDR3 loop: CSVDKYQETQYF. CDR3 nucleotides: TGCAGCGTTGACAAGTACCAAGAGACCCAGTACTTC.

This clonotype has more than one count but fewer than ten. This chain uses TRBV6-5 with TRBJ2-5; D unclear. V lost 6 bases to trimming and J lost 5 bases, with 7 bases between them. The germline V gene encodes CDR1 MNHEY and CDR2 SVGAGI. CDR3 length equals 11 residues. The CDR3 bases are TGTGCCAGCAGCTCGGATGAGACCCAGTACTTC. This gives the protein CASSSDETQYF.

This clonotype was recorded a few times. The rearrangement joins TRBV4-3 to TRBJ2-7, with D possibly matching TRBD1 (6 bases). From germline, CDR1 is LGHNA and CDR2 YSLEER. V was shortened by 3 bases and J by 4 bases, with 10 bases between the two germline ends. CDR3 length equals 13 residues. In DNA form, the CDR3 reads TGCGCCAGCAGCCAGGACAGAGTATACGAGCAGTACTTC. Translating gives CASSQDRVYEQYF.

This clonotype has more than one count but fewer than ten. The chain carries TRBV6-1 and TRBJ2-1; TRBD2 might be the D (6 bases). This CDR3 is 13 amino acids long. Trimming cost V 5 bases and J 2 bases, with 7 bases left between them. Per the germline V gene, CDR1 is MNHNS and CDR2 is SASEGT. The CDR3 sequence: CASSTGAYNEQFF. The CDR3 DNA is TGTGCCAGCAGTACGGGGGCCTACAATGAGCAGTTCTTC.

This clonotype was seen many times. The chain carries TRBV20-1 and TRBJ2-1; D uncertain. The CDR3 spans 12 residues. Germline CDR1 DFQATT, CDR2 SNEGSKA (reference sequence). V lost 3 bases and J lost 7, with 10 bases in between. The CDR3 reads CSARGRVNEQFF. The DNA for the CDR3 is TGCAGTGCTAGGGGTCGTGTAAATGAGCAGTTCTTC.

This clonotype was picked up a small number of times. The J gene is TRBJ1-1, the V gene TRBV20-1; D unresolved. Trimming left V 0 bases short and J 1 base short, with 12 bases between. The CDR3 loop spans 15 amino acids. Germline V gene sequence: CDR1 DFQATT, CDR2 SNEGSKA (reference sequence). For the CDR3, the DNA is TGCAGTGCTAGAGATGTCGTACACCCGAACACTGAAGCTTTCTTT. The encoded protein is CSARDVVHPNTEAFF.

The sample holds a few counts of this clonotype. This CDR3 reads CASSKGRVRAPSYNEQFF. The CDR3 nucleotides read TGCGCCAGCAGCAAGGGTAGGGTGAGGGCACCCTCCTACAATGAGCAGTTCTTC. This sequence joins TRBV4-3 and TRBJ2-1; maybe TRBD2 (5 bases). CDR3 size: 18 residues. V lost 5 bases, J lost 0 bases, and 20 bases lay in between. The germline CDR1 and CDR2 sequences are LGHNA and YSLEER.

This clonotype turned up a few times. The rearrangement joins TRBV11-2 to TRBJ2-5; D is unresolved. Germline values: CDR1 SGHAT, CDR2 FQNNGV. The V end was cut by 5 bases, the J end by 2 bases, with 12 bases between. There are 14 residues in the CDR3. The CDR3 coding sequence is TGTGCCAGCAGCAAATCGGGCTTACAAGAGACCCAGTACTTC. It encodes CASSKSGLQETQYF.